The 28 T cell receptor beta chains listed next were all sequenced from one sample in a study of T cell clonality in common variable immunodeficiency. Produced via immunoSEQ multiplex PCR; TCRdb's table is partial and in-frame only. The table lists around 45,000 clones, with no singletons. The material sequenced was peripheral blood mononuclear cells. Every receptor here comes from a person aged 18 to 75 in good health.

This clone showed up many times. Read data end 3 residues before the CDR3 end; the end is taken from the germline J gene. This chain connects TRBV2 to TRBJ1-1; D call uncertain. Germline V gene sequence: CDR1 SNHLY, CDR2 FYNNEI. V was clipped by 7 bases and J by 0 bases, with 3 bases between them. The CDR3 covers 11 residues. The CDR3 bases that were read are TGTGCCAGCACTTTGAACACTGAA. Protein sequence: CASTLNTE. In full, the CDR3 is CASTLNTEAFF.

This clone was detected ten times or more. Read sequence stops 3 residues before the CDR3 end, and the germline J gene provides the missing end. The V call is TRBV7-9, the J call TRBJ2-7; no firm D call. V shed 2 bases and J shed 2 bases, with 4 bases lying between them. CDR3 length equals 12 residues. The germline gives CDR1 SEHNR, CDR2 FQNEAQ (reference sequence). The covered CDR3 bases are TGTGCCAGCAGCTTAATCGCCTACGAG. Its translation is CASSLIAYE. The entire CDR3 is CASSLIAYEQYF.

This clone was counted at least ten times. CDR3 DNA (partial): TGTGCCAGCAGCATTAACCCGGACATGGTTAGGCCC. As protein: CASSINPDMVRP. The CDR3, in full, reads CASSINPDMVRPQHF. The gene calls are TRBV5-5 and TRBJ1-5; TRBD1 is a possible D gene (5 bases). The read ends 3 residues early relative to the CDR3; the germline J gene fills the gap. The V and J ends lost 4 bases and 9 bases respectively, with 20 bases between them. The germline gives CDR1 SGHKS, CDR2 YYEKEE (reference sequence). The CDR3 contains 15 residues.

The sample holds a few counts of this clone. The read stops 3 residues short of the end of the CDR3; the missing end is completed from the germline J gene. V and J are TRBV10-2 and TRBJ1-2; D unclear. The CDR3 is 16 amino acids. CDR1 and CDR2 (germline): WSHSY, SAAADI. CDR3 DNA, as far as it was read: TGCGCCAGCAGTGACGAGGGTGGCGGGAGAAGAGGCGAC. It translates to CASSDEGGGRRGD. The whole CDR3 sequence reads CASSDEGGGRRGDYTF.

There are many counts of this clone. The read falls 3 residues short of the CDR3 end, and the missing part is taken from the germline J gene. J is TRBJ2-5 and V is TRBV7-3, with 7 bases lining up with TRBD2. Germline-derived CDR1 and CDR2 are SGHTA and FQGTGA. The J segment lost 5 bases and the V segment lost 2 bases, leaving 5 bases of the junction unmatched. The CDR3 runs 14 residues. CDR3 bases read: TGTGCCAGCAGCTTAGCGGGAGTAGGGGAGACC. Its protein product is CASSLAGVGET. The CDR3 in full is CASSLAGVGETQYF.

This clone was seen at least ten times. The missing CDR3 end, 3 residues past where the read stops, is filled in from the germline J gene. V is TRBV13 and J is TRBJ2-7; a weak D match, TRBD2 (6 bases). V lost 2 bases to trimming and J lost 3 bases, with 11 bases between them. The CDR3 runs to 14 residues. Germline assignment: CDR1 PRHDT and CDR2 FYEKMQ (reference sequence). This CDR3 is CASSLIWRGYEQYF. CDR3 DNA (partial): TGTGCCAGCAGCTTAATTTGGCGGGGCTACGAG.

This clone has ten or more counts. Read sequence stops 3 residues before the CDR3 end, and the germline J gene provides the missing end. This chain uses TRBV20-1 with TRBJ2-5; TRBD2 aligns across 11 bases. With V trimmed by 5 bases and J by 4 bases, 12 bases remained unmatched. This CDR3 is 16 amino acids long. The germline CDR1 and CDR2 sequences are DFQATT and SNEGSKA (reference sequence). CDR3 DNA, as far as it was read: TGCAGTGCTCTACCCAGACTAGCGGGGTTATCAGAGACC. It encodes CSALPRLAGLSET. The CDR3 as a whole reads CSALPRLAGLSETQYF.

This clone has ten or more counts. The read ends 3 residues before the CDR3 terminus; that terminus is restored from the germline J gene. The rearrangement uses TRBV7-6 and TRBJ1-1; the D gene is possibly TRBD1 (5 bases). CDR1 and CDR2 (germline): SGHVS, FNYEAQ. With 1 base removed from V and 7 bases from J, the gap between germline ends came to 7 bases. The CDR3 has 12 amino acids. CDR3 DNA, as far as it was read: TGTGCCAGCAGCTTAGGGACAAATGAA. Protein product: CASSLGTNE. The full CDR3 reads CASSLGTNEAFF.

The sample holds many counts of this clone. The CDR3 sequence is CASSYLKGVEAFF. CDR3 DNA (partial): TGTGCCAGCAGTTACTTGAAAGGGGTTGAA. V usage is TRBV6-2 or TRBV6-3 and J usage is TRBJ1-1; the D gene is possibly TRBD1 (5 bases). The read comes to an end 3 residues before the CDR3 does, leaving the germline J gene to fill in the end. CDR1 and CDR2 (germline): MNHEY, SVGEGT. This CDR3 contains 13 residues. V was clipped by 1 base and J by 7 bases, with 10 bases between them.

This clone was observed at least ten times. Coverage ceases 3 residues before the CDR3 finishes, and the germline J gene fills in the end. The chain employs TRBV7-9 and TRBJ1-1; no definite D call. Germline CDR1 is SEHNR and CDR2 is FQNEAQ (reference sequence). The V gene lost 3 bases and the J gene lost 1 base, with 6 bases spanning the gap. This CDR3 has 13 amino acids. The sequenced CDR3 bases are TGTGCCAGCAGCTTGCAACAGAACACTGAA. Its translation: CASSLQQNTE. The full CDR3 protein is CASSLQQNTEAFF. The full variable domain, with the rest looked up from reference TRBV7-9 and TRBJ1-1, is DTGVSQNPRHKITKRGQNVTFRCDPISEHNRLYWYRQTLGQGPEFLTYFQNEAQLEKSRLLSDRFSAERPKGSFSTLEIQRTEQGDSAMYLCASSLQQNTEAFFGQGTRLTVV.

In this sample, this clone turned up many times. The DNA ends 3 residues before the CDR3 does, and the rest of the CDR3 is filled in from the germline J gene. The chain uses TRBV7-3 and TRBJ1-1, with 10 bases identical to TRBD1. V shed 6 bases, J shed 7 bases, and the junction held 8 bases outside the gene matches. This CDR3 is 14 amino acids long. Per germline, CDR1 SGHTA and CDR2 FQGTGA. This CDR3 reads CASSSDRGPNEAFF. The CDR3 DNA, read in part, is TGTGCCAGCAGTTCCGACAGGGGGCCGAATGAA.

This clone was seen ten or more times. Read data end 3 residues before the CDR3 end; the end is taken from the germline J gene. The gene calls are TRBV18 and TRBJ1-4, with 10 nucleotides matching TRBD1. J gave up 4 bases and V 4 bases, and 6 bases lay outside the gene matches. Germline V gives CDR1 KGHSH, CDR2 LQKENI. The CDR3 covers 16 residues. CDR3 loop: CASSQGRDRGNEKLFF. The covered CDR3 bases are TGTGCCAGCTCACAAGGCCGGGACAGGGGTAATGAAAAA.

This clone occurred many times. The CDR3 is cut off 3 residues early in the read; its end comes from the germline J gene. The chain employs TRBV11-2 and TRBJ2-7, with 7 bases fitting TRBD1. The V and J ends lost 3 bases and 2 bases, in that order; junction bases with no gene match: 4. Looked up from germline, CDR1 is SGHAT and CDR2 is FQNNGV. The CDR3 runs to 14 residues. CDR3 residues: CASSLDRLTYEQYF. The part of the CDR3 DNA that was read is TGTGCCAGCAGCTTGGACAGGCTTACCTACGAG.

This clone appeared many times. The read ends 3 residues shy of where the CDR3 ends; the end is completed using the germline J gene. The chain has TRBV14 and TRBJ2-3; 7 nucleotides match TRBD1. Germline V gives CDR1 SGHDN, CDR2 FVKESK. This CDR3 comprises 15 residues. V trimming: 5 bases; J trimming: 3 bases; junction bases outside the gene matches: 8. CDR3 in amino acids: CASSGVEGATDTQYF. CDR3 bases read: TGTGCCAGCAGCGGGGTAGAGGGGGCAACAGATACG.

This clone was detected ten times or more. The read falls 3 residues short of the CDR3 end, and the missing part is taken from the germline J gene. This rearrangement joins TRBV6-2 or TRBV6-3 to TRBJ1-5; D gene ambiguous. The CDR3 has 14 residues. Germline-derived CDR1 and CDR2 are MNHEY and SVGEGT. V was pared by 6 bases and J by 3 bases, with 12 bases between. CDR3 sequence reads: CASRYGSPNQPQHF. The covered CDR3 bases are TGTGCCAGCAGGTACGGCTCCCCCAATCAGCCC.

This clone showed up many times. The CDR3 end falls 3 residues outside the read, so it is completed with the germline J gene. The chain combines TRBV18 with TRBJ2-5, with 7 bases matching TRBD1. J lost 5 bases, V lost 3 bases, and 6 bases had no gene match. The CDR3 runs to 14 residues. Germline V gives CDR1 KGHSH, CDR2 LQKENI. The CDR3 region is CASSPTGKGETQYF. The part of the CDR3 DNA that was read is TGTGCCAGCTCACCGACAGGGAAGGGGGAGACC.

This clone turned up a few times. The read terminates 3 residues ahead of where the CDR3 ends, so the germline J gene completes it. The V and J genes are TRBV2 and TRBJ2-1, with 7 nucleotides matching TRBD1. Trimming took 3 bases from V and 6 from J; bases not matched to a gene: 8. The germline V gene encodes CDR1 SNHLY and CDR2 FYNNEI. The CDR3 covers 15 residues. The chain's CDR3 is CASSEGAGGFNEQFF. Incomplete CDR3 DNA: TGTGCCAGCAGTGAGGGGGCAGGGGGATTCAATGAG.

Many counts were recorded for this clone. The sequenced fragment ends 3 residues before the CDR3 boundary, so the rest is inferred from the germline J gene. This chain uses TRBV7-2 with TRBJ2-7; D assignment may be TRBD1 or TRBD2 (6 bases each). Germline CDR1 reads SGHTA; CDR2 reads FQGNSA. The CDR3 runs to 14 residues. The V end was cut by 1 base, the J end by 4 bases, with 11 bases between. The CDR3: CASSLVQGGYEQYF. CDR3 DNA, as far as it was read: TGTGCCAGCAGCTTAGTACAGGGAGGATACGAG. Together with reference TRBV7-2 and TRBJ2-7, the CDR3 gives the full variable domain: GAGVSQSPSNKVTEKGKDVELRCDPISGHTALYWYRQSLGQGLEFLIYFQGNSAPDKSGLPSDRFSAERTGGSVSTLTIQRTQQEDSAVYLCASSLVQGGYEQYFGPGTRLTVT.

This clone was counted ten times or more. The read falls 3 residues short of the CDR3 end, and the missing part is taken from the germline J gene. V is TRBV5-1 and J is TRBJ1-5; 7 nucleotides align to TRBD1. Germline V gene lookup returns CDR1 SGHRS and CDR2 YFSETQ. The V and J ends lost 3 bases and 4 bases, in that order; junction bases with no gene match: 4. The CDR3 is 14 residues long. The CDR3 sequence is CASSSGTANQPQHF. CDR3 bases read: TGCGCCAGCAGCTCGGGGACAGCGAATCAGCCC.

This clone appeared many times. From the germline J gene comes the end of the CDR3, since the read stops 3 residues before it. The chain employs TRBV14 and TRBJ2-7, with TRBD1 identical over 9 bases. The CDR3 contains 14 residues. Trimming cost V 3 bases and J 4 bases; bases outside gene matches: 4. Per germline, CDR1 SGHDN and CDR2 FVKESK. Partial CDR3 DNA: TGTGCCAGCAGCCACGGGACAGGGAAATACGAG. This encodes CASSHGTGKYE. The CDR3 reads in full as CASSHGTGKYEQYF.

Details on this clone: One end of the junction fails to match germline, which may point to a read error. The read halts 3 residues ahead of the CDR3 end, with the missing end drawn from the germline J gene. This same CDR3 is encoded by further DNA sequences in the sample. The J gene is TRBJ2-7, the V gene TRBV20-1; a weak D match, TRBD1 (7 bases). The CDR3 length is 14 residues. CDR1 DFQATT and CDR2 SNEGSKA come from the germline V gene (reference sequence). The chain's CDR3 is CSASQGGMDYEQYF. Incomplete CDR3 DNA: TGTAGTGCTAGTCAGGGGGGAATGGACTACGAG.

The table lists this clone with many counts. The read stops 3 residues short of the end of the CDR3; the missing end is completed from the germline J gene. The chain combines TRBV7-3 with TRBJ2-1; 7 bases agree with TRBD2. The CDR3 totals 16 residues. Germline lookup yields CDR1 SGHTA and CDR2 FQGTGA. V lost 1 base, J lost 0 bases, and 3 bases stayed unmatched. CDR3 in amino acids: CASSLMAGVSYNEQFF. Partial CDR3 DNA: TGTGCCAGCAGCTTAATGGCGGGGGTCTCCTACAATGAG.

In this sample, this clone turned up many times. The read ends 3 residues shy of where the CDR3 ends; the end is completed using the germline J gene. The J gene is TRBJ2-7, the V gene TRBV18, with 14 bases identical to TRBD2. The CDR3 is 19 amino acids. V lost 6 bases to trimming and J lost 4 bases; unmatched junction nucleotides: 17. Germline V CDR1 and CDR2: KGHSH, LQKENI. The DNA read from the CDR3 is TGTGCCAGCTCCCGGTCCCCCGGACTAGCGGGAGGATGGAGATACGAG. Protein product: CASSRSPGLAGGWRYE. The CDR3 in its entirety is CASSRSPGLAGGWRYEQYF.

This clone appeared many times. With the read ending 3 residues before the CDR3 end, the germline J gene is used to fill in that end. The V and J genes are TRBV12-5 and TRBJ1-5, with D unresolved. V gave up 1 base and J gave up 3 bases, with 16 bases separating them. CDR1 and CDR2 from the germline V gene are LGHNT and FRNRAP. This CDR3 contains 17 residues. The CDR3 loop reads CASGLDAGGQDNQPQHF. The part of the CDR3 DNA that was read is TGTGCTAGTGGTTTGGACGCGGGAGGGCAGGACAATCAGCCC.

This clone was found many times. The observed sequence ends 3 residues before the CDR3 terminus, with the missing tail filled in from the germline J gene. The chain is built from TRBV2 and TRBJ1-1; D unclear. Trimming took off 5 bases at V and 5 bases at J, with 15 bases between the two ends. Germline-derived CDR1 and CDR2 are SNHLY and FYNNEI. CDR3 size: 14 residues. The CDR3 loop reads CASSTLTRLTEAFF. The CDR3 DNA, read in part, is TGTGCCAGCAGTACCCTTACCCGACTTACTGAA.

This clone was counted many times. CDR3 sequence: CASSDSGTGGYNEQFF. Partial CDR3 DNA: TGTGCCAGCAGTGACTCCGGGACAGGGGGCTACAATGAG. The V call is TRBV6-4, the J call TRBJ2-1; 11 positions match TRBD1. The sequence runs out 3 residues before the end of the CDR3; the remainder is reconstructed from the germline J gene. CDR1 and CDR2 from the germline V gene are MRHNA and SNTAGT. J gave up 3 bases and V 0 bases, and 1 base lay outside the gene matches. The length of the CDR3 is 16 residues.

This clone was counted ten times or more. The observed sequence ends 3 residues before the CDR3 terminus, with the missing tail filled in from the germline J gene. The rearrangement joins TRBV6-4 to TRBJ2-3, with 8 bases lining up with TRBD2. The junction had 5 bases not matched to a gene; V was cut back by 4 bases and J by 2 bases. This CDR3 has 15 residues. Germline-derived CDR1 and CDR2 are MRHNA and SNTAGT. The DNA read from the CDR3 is TGTGCCAGCAGTGCTGCGGGGGGCTTCACAGATACG. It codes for CASSAAGGFTDT. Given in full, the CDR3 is CASSAAGGFTDTQYF.

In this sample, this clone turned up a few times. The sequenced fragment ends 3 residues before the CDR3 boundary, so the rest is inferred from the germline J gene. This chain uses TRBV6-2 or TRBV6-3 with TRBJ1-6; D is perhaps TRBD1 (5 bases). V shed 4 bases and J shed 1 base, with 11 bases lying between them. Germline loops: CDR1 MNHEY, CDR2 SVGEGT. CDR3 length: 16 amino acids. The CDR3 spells CASSWSGRSYNSPLHF. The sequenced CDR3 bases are TGTGCCAGCAGTTGGTCAGGGAGATCCTATAATTCACCC.